This entry describes one T cell receptor beta chain. Its specificity is not known. Time point described: before preoperative PTX-NDP chemotherapy. Before surgery, patients were given preoperative paclitaxel-nedaplatin chemotherapy. The sample is drawn from a study of esophageal squamous cell carcinoma under preoperative chemotherapy. Study-wide points: Post-treatment tumor-infiltrating lymphocytes appeared partly derived from peripheral T cells migrating into the tumor.

This CDR3 contains 17 residues. The germline V gene has CDR1 SGHTA and CDR2 FQGNSA. V was trimmed by 5 bases and J by 1 base, leaving 15 bases between them. One entry per CDR3 protein results from TCRdb running MiXCR on the PCR reads. This sample has some 16,000 distinct CDR3 sequences, with 60% found just once. Sampling was carried out from a patient given preoperative chemotherapy. This clonotype originated in a human donor with esophageal squamous cell carcinoma. The donor label of this sample is uncertain. The chain joins TRBV7-2 to TRBJ1-6; no reliable D call. Here the CDR3 reads CASSPQQERSYNSPLHF. DNA of the CDR3: TGTGCCAGCAGCCCCCAACAAGAAAGGTCCTATAATTCACCCCTCCACTTT.